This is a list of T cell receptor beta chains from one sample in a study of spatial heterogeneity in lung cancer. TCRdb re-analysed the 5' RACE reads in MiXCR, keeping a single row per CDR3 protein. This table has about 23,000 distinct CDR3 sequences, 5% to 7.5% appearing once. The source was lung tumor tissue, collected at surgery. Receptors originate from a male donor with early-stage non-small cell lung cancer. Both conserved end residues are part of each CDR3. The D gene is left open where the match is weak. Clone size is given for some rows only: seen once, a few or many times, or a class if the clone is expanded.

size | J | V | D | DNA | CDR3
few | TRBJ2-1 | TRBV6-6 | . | TGTGCCAGCAGTTACCCAATAAAGTGGGATAGGGTTTACAATGAGCAGTTCTTC | CASSYPIKWDRVYNEQFF
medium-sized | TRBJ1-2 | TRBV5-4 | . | TGTGCCAGCAGCTTGAAAGATAAGATTAATGGCTACACCTTC | CASSLKDKINGYTF
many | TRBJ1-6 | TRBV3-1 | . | TGTGCCAGCAGCCAAGATAGGCGGGACCCGAATTCACCCCTCCACTTT | CASSQDRRDPNSPLHF
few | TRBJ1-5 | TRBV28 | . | TGTGCCAGCAGTGCAGCGGATCAGCCCCAGCATTTT | CASSAADQPQHF
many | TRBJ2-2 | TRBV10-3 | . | TGTGCCATCAGTGAAACCTTGGGACTTGCGAACACCGGGGAGCTGTTTTTT | CAISETLGLANTGELFF
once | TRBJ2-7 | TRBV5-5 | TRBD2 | TGTGCCAGCAGCTTGGCCCCCGGACTAGCGGGAGTGTTCGAGCAGTACTTC | CASSLAPGLAGVFEQYF
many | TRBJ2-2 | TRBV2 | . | TGTGCCAGCAGTGTCTCGCGGGCGAACACCGGGGAGCTGTTTTTT | CASSVSRANTGELFF
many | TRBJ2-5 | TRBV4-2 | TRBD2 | TGTGCCAGCAGCCAAGTCTCTAGCGGGAGGGTCGGAGTGACCCAGTACTTC | CASSQVSSGRVGVTQYF
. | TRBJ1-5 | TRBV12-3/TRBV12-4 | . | TGTGCCAGCAGTTTGGCCACCCGACAGGATAATCAGCCCCAGCATTTT | CASSLATRQDNQPQHF
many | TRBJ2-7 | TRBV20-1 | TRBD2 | TGCAGTGCTAGGAAGCCGACTAGCGGGGTCTACGAGCAGTACTTC | CSARKPTSGVYEQYF
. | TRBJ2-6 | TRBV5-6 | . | TGTGCCAGCAGCTGGAACTCTGGGGCCAACGTCCTGACTTTC | CASSWNSGANVLTF
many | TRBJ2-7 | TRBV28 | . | TGTGCCAGCAACACTCCACTATCCGGCTCTTCGTACTTC | CASNTPLSGSSYF
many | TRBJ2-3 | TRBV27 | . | TGTGCCAGCAGACGACAGAGCACAGATACGCAGTATTTT | CASRRQSTDTQYF
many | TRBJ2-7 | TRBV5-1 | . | TGCGCCAGCAATTTCCAGTACTTC | CASNFQYF
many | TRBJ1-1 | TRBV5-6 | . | TGTGCCAGCAGCTTGGTTCGCAGCCGGGGTACGAACACTGAAGCTTTCTTT | CASSLVRSRGTNTEAFF
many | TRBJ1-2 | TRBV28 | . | TGTGCCAGCAGTTTGAGGAACTATGGCTACACCTTC | CASSLRNYGYTF
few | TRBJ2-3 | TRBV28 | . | TGTGCCAGCAGTTTCCCCAACACAGATACGCAGTATTTT | CASSFPNTDTQYF
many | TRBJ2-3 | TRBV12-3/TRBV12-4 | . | TGTGCCAGCAGTTTAATGGGGGCGGGCACAGATACGCAGTATTTT | CASSLMGAGTDTQYF
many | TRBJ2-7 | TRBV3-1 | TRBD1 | TGTGCCAGCAGCCAAGTCGCACAAGGGACAGACTACGAGCAGTACTTC | CASSQVAQGTDYEQYF
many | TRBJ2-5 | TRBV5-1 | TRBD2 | TGCGCCAGCAGCTTGGTAGCGGGGGAGACCCAGTACTTC | CASSLVAGETQYF
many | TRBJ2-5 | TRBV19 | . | TGTGCCAGTAGCAATAGGGCGGCAGGGGAGGAGACCCAGTACTTC | CASSNRAAGEETQYF
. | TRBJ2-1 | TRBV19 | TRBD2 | TGTGCCAGCGGACTAGCGGGGTACAACAATGAGCAGTTCTTC | CASGLAGYNNEQFF
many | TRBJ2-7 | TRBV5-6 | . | TGTGCCAGCAGCTTGAAATGGGTTGAGTCCTACGAGCAGTACTTC | CASSLKWVESYEQYF
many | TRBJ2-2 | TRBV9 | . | TGTGCCAGCAGCCCTTGGGGTGCCGGGGAGCTGTTTTTT | CASSPWGAGELFF
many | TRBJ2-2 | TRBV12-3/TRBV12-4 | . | TGTGCCAGCAGTTTTGTCACCGGGGAGCTGTTTTTT | CASSFVTGELFF
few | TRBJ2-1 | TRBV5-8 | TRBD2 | TGTGCCAGCAGCTCCGGGACTACCGCCTACAATGAGCAGTTCTTC | CASSSGTTAYNEQFF
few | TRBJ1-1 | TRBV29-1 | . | TGCAGCGGTAGACCGGGATTAAACACTGAAGCTTTCTTT | CSGRPGLNTEAFF
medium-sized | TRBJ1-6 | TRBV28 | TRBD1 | TGTGCCAGCAGTCCGGAAAGACAGGGGCCAGTTTCACCCCTCCACTTT | CASSPERQGPVSPLHF
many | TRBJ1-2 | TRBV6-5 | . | TGTGCCAGCAGTTACGCTAGGGGAAGCTATGGCTACACCTTC | CASSYARGSYGYTF
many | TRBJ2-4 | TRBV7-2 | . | TGTGCCAGCAGCCCCGGACCCTCGGCGTACATTCAGTACTTC | CASSPGPSAYIQYF
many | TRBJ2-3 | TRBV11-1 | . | TGTGCCAGCAACGCCGGCGCCATCACAGATACGCAGTATTTT | CASNAGAITDTQYF
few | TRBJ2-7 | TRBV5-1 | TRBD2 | TGCGCCAGCCGTACCGCCAGCGGGGTTATCGAGCAGTACTTC | CASRTASGVIEQYF
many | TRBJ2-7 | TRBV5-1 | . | TGCGCCAGCAGCTTTGGGTCAGGGAACGAGCAGTACTTC | CASSFGSGNEQYF
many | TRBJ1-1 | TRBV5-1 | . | TGCGCCAGCAGCTTTGCGGGGCACGAGAACACTGAAGCTTTCTTT | CASSFAGHENTEAFF
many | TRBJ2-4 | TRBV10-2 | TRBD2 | TGCGCCAGCAGTGAGTCAGCGGGGTTGGGAGCCAAAAACATTCAGTACTTC | CASSESAGLGAKNIQYF
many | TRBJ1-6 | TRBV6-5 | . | TGTGCCAGCAGTTACCTAAAAAAGGGCTTTTCACCCCTCCACTTT | CASSYLKKGFSPLHF
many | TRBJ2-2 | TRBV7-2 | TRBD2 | TGTGCCAGCAGCTTAGGCCCTTGGGCGGGAGAGGGCGGGGAGCTGTTTTTT | CASSLGPWAGEGGELFF
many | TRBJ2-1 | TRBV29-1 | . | TGCAGCGTTGAAGGAACTTTAGGGCACCGGAAGCATGAGCAGTTCTTC | CSVEGTLGHRKHEQFF
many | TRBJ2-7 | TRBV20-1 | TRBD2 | TGCAGTGCTAGATTGGCTAGCGGATCCTACGAGCAGTACTTC | CSARLASGSYEQYF
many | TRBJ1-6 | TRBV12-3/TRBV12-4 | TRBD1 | TGTGCCAGCAGACCCGGGACAGCTAATTCACCCCTCCACTTT | CASRPGTANSPLHF
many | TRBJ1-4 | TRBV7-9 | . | TGTGCCAGCAGCTCGACGCGGGAAAAACTGTTTTTT | CASSSTREKLFF
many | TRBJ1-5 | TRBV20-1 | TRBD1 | TGCAGTGCAGCACGACAGGGAAGCAATCAGCCCCAGCATTTT | CSAARQGSNQPQHF
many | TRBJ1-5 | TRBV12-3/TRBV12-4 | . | TGTGCCAGCAGTGGCAGGGTAGATCAGCCCCAGCATTTT | CASSGRVDQPQHF
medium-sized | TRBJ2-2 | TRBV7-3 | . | TGTGCCAGCAGCCCGGTGGGCACCGGGGAGCTGTTTTTT | CASSPVGTGELFF
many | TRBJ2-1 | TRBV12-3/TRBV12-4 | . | TGTGCCAGCCGTGGCAGGGGCGATGAGCAGTTCTTC | CASRGRGDEQFF